Many counts were recorded for the clone carrying this T cell receptor beta chain. Antigen specificity is unknown. This sample is drawn from a study of regulatory T cells in long-lasting Graves disease. Study summary: Antithyroid drugs had been taken under 3 months by newly diagnosed Graves' patients. Study-level results: Blood alone, not thyroid tissue, was studied.

Arm-PCR of CDR3 regions with iRepertoire HTBI primers generated TCR beta libraries. TCRdb called the multiplex PCR reads again in MiXCR, with one record for every CDR3 protein. Found here are about 540,000 distinct CDR3 sequences, about 13% of them singletons; the top ten hold about 10%. Time point defined: newly diagnosed GD, antithyroid drugs for less than 3 months. Making the TCR library involved RNA that had been extracted from PBMCs. Germline CDR1 is ENHRY and CDR2 is SYGVKD. V was trimmed by 4 bases and J by 2 bases, leaving 18 bases between them. This CDR3 has 16 amino acids. These data also featured in a second study, about T cells in Graves' hyperthyroidism and ophthalmopathy. That source adds: Clinical symptoms, serum thyroxine, TRAb, thyroid ultrasound and orbital computed tomography informed diagnoses. HTBI primers were used for first-round RT-PCR of the TCR CDR3.

This rearrangement joins TRBV10-3 to TRBJ2-7, with unresolved D. This TCR was sampled from a man between 25 and 39 years old with Graves disease. This sample comprised peripheral blood mononuclear cells (PBMCs), obtained at new diagnosis, from a patient treated with antithyroid drugs. The CDR3: CAISAPELGSPYEQYF. Written as DNA, the CDR3 is TGTGCCATCAGTGCGCCAGAGCTTGGATCTCCCTACGAGCAGTACTTC.